This T cell receptor beta chain was recovered during a study of T-cell reconstitution after alpha-beta-depleted transplantation in children. Overall study results and limits: Certain patients had high TCRbeta diversity at day 60, and it came from recipient T cells and thymic progenitors that survived. Approximately two months post-transplant, alpha-beta T cells reportedly originated from several hundred expanded graft clones. T-cell counts and diversity at one year post-transplant came mainly from newly produced T cells.

Germline V gene data show CDR1 as SGHDT and CDR2 as YYEEEE. The trim removed 0 bases at V and 8 bases at J, leaving 5 bases unmatched. CDR3 length equals 14 residues. A library of TCRbeta sequences, prepared with unique molecular identifiers, was generated. From the PCR reads, TCRdb called clonotypes with MiXCR, one entry per CDR3 protein. The table shows approximately 490,000 distinct CDR3 sequences, with over 9.5% occurring only once. The table lists this clonotype with many counts. Its antigen remains unidentified. The chain employs TRBV5-6 and TRBJ1-2; TRBD1 matches 9 bases. The input for sequencing was PBMCs, taken before TCRalphabeta/CD19-depleted stem cell transplant. The TCR comes from a child aged 2 to 15 with inherited bone marrow failure, due to receive a stem cell transplant. CDR3 loop: CASSLEGTGSGYTF. In DNA, the CDR3 is TGTGCCAGCAGCTTGGAGGGGACAGGGAGCGGCTACACCTTC. The whole variable domain, filled in from reference TRBV5-6 and TRBJ1-2, reads DAGVTQSPTHLIKTRGQQVTLRCSPKSGHDTVSWYQQALGQGPQFIFQYYEEEERQRGNFPDRFSGHQFPNYSSELNVNALLLGDSALYLCASSLEGTGSGYTFGSGTRLTVV.